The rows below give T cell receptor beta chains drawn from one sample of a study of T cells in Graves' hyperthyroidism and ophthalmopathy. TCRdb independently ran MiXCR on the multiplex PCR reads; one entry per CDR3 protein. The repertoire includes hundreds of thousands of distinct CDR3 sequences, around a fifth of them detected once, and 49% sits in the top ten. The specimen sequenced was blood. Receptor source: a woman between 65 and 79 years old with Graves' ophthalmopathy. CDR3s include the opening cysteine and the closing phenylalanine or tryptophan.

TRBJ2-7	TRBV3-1	CASSHSGGHEQYF
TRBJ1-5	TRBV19	CASSIPGRNQPQHF
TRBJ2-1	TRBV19	CASSIDKEGSYNEQFF
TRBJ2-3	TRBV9	CASSVSGIIDTQYF
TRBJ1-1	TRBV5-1	CASSWTGDTEAFF
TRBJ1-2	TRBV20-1	CSASEGLYGYTF
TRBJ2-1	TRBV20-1	CSARSPEVGDNEQFF
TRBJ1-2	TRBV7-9	CASSLNRDSPNYGYTF
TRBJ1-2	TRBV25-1	CASTTGLGGYGYTF
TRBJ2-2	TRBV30	CAWSVQGGTGELFF
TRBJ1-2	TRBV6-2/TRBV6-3	CASSPSGALYGGYTF
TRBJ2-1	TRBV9	CASSVGTSVYNEQFF
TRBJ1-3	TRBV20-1	CSARGPQGSGNTIYF
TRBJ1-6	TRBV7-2	CASSKADRGSSPLHF
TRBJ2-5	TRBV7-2	CASSTLAGGRKTQYF
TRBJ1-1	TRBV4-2	CASSPTGQVPEAFF
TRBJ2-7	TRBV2	CASSEAWAYEQYF
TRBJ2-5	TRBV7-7	CASSTTQGSQYF
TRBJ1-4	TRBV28	CASSIRMAGGNEKLFF
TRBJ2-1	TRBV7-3	CASSTTGTSNNEQFF
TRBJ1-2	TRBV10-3	CAISADRGRDYGYTF
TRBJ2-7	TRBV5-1	CASSLDTNSYEQYF
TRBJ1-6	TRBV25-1	CASSVSGPVLHF
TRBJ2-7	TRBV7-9	CASSLFTGGKYEQYF
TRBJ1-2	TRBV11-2	CASSLGAGVSGYTF
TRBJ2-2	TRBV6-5	CASSYSFAGGYGELFF
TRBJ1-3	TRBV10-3	CAIGGPGAGNTIYF
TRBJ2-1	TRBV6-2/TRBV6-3	CASSYSPPSGVYNEQFF
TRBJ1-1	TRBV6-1	CASREQALNPEAFF
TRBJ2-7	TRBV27	CASSPGTGLTYEQYF
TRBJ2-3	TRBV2	CASSVGPGDTQYF
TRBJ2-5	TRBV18	CASSLPGTGRKTQYF
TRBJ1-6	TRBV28	CASSPPGQGAYNSPLHF
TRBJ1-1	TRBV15	CATSRAAGLGGTEAFF
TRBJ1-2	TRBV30	CASSLTGSGGYTF
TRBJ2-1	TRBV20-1	CSARVAGGYNEQFF
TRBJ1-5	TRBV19	CASSIGQGGGQPQHF
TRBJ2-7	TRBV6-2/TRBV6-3	CASSPTSGMSEQYF
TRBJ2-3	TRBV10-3	CAISTHRTSGNNTDTQYF